This T cell receptor (beta chain) came from a study of a mutant IDH1 vaccine in newly diagnosed glioma. Germline V gene sequence: CDR1 MGHDK, CDR2 SYGVNS. The CDR3 extends over 13 amino acids. The V and J ends lost 3 bases and 5 bases respectively, with 10 bases between them. Described time point: week 11, during vaccination. It was 300 ug of mutant IDH1 20-mer peptide that made up each vaccine dose, given with topical imiquimod. Sequencing used immunoSEQ multiplex PCR; TCRdb keeps in-frame clones, though not all of them. In the table there are around 31,000 clones, roughly three quarters of which are singletons. This clone has only one observation. Its antigen is as yet unknown.

This chain connects TRBV25-1 to TRBJ1-2, with D tentatively TRBD1 (5 bases). This receptor was taken from a young man with glioma. Sequenced here: PBMCs, sampled from a glioma patient whose treatment included an IDH1 peptide vaccine. CDR3 sequence (DNA): TGTGCCAGCAGTGATTCAGGGCGGTATGGCTACACCTTC. This gives the protein CASSDSGRYGYTF.